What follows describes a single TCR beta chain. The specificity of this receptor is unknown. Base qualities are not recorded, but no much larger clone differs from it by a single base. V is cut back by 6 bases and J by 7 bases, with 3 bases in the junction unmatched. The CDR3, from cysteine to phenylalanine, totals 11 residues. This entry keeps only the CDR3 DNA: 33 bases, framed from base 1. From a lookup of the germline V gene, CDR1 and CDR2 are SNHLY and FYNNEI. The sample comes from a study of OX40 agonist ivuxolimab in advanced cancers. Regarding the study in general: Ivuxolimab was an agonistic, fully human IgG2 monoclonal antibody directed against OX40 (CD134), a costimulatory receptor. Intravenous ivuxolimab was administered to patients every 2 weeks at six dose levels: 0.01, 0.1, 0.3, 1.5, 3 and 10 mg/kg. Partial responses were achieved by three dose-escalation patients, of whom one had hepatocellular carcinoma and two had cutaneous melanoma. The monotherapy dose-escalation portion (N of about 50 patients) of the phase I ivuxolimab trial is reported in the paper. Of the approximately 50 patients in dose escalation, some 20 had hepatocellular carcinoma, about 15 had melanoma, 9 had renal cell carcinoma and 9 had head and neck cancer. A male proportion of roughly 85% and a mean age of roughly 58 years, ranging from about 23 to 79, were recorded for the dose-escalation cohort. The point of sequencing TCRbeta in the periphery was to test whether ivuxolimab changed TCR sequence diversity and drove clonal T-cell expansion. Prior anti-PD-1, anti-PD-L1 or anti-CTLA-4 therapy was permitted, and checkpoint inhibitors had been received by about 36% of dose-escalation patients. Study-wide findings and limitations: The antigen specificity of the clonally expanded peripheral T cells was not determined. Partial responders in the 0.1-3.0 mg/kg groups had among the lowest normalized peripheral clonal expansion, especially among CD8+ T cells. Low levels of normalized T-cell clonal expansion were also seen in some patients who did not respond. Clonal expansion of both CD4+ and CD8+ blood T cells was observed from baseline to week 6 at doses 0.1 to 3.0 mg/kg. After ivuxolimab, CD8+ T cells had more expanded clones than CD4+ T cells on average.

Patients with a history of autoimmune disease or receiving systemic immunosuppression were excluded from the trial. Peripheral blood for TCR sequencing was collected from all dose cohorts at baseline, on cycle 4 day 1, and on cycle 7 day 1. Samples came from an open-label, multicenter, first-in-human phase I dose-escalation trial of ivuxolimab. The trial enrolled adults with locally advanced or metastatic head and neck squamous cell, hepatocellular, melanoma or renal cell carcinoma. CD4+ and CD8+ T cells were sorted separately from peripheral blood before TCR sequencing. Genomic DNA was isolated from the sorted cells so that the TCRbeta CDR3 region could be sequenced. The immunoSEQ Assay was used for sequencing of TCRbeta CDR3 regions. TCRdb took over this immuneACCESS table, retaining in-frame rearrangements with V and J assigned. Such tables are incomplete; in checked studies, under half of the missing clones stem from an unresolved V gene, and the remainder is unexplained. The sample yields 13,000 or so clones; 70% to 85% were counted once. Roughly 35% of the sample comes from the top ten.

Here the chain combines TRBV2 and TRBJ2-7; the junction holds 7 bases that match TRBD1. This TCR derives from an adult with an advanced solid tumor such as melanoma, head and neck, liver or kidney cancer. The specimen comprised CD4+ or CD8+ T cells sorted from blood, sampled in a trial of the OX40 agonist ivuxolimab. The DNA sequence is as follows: TGTGCCAGCAGCGGACAGGAAGAGCAGTACTTC. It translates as CASSGQEEQYF.